The 24 T cell receptor beta chains listed next were all sequenced from one sample in a study of cytomegalovirus exposure and HLA in healthy donors. The primer mix had 60 Vbeta and 13 Jbeta primers. Here immunoSEQ multiplex PCR was the method, and the copy in TCRdb shows in-frame clones only, minus some. The sample lists 140,000 or so clones, approximately 82% occurring once. Sequenced sample: PBMCs. The source of these receptors is a woman aged 55-75 years in good health and CMV-seropositive.

This chain links TRBV15 with TRBJ2-2; TRBD2 matches at 7 bases. The germline V gene has CDR1 LNHNV and CDR2 YYDKDF (reference sequence). The ends lost 0 bases at V and 6 bases at J; junction bases unmatched: 7. The CDR3 is made up of 16 amino acids. Here the CDR3 reads CATSRDRGERAGELFF. DNA of the CDR3: TGTGCCACCAGCAGAGATCGGGGGGAGAGGGCCGGGGAGCTGTTTTTT.

Here the CDR3 reads CASSPLQGKLFF. In DNA, the CDR3 is TGTGCCAGCAGTCCATTACAGGGAAAGCTGTTTTTT. The V call is TRBV28, the J call TRBJ1-4, with D possibly matching TRBD1 (6 bases). The CDR3 has 12 residues. Germline assignment: CDR1 MDHEN and CDR2 SYDVKM. Trimming took 5 bases from V and 14 from J, leaving 15 bases between them.

J is TRBJ1-4 and V is TRBV7-9; D gene unclear. CDR1 is SEHNR, CDR2 FQNEAQ, per germline (reference sequence). V was pared by 8 bases and J by 2 bases, with 15 bases between. The CDR3 runs 15 residues. The CDR3 loop reads CASGSTKWTNEKLFF. The CDR3 DNA sequence: TGTGCCAGCGGCTCAACAAAGTGGACTAATGAAAAACTGTTTTTT.

V is TRBV25-1 and J is TRBJ2-3, with D unclear. V was cut by 6 bases and J by 5 bases, with 12 bases left in between. CDR1 is MGHDK and CDR2 is SYGVNS in the germline V gene. The CDR3 totals 13 residues. In DNA form, the CDR3 reads TGTGCCAGCAGCCTCCCCAACGGAGATACGCAGTATTTT. Translation: CASSLPNGDTQYF.

The chain uses TRBV14 and TRBJ1-2; 9 bases map to TRBD1. The J segment lost 2 bases and the V segment lost 3 bases, leaving 1 base of the junction unmatched. CDR1 and CDR2 (germline): SGHDN, FVKESK. The CDR3 is 14 amino acids. The DNA for the CDR3 is TGTGCCAGCAGCCACGACAGGGGGAACTATGGCTACACCTTC. Translation gives CASSHDRGNYGYTF. Full variable domain (missing parts from reference TRBV14 and TRBJ1-2): EAGVTQFPSHSVIEKGQTVTLRCDPISGHDNLYWYRRVMGKEIKFLLHFVKESKQDESGMPNNRFLAERTGGTYSTLKVQPAELEDSGVYFCASSHDRGNYGYTFGSGTRLTVV.

The chain couples TRBV6-1 to TRBJ2-6; D unclear. Looked up from germline, CDR1 is MNHNS and CDR2 is SASEGT. The CDR3 spans 15 residues. V was clipped by 2 bases and J by 1 base, with 6 bases between them. The CDR3 here is CASSESESGANVLTF. The CDR3 DNA reads TGTGCCAGCAGTGAATCTGAGTCTGGGGCCAACGTCCTGACTTTC.

V and J are TRBV5-1 and TRBJ2-3, with D possibly matching TRBD2 (5 bases). This CDR3 is built from 16 residues. Germline CDR1 SGHRS, CDR2 YFSETQ. The V end lost 0 bases, the J end lost 6 bases, and 17 bases lay between the germline ends. The CDR3 reads CASSLVGGRSPDTQYF. For the CDR3, the DNA is TGCGCCAGCAGCTTGGTGGGCGGGCGGAGCCCGGATACGCAGTATTTT. Supplemented by reference TRBV5-1 and TRBJ2-3, the full variable domain reads KAGVTQTPRYLIKTRGQQVTLSCSPISGHRSVSWYQQTPGQGLQFLFEYFSETQRNKGNFPGRFSGRQFSNSRSEMNVSTLELGDSALYLCASSLVGGRSPDTQYFGPGTRLTVL.

V and J are TRBV7-9 and TRBJ2-3; 7 bases agree with TRBD2. This CDR3 has 17 amino acids. Trimming removed 2 bases from V and 0 bases from J; junction bases left unmatched: 8. CDR1 and CDR2 (germline): SEHNR, FQNEAQ (reference sequence). This CDR3 is CASSLFGLADSTDTQYF. CDR3 in DNA: TGTGCCAGCAGCTTATTCGGGCTAGCGGATAGCACAGATACGCAGTATTTT.

The J gene is TRBJ2-7, the V gene TRBV7-2; the D gene is possibly TRBD1 (5 bases). Germline V lookup: CDR1 SGHTA, CDR2 FQGNSA. V was trimmed by 1 base and J by 2 bases, leaving 12 bases between them. The CDR3 contains 15 residues. CDR3 in DNA: TGTGCCAGCAGCTTAGGACAGACAATCACCTACGAGCAGTACTTC. The encoded protein is CASSLGQTITYEQYF. Combining the CDR3 with reference TRBV7-2 and TRBJ2-7 gives the whole variable domain GAGVSQSPSNKVTEKGKDVELRCDPISGHTALYWYRQSLGQGLEFLIYFQGNSAPDKSGLPSDRFSAERTGGSVSTLTIQRTQQEDSAVYLCASSLGQTITYEQYFGPGTRLTVT.

The V call is TRBV11-2, the J call TRBJ1-1, with D hard to call. Per germline, CDR1 SGHAT and CDR2 FQNNGV. V lost 3 bases and J 5 bases, leaving 4 bases between the germline ends. The CDR3 runs 11 residues. CDR3 region: CASSFITEAFF. As DNA, the CDR3 is TGTGCCAGCAGCTTCATTACTGAAGCTTTCTTT.

J is TRBJ2-1 and V is TRBV2; 10 bases agree with TRBD1. After removal of 1 base from V and 6 bases from J, the junction contained 3 bases not matched to a gene. The CDR3 length is 15 residues. The germline V gene encodes CDR1 SNHLY and CDR2 FYNNEI. The CDR3 loop reads CASSEVGQGGNEQFF. In nucleotides, the CDR3 is TGTGCCAGCAGTGAAGTTGGACAGGGGGGCAATGAGCAGTTCTTC.

This rearrangement joins TRBV19 to TRBJ2-7; TRBD2 matches at 8 bases. Per germline, CDR1 LNHDA and CDR2 SQIVND (reference sequence). The CDR3 extends over 16 amino acids. The ends lost 3 bases at V and 0 bases at J; junction bases unmatched: 7. The CDR3 DNA follows: TGTGCCAGTAGTATTAAAGGCGGGAGGTACTCCTACGAGCAGTACTTC. Its protein is CASSIKGGRYSYEQYF.

This chain joins TRBV2 and TRBJ2-3, with TRBD1 matching over 8 bases. V lost 8 bases to trimming and J lost 4 bases; unmatched junction nucleotides: 5. The CDR3 runs 13 residues. Germline CDR1 reads SNHLY; CDR2 reads FYNNEI. The CDR3: CASGQGIADTQYF. In DNA, the CDR3 is TGTGCCAGCGGACAGGGTATCGCAGATACGCAGTATTTT.

Of note for this clone: One end of the junction varies from germline; a read error may be responsible. The chain is built from TRBV2 and TRBJ1-5, with TRBD1 matching 7 bases. Germline V gene lookup returns CDR1 SNHLY and CDR2 FYNNEI. CDR3 length: 14 amino acids. The DNA for the CDR3 is TGTGCCAACAGTGATGACAGGGTCAATCAGCCCCAGCATTTT. Amino acid sequence: CANSDDRVNQPQHF. The full variable domain, with the rest looked up from reference TRBV2 and TRBJ1-5, is EPEVTQTPSHQVTQMGQEVILRCVPISNHLYFYWYRQILGQKVEFLVSFYNNEISEKSEIFDDQFSVERPDGSNFTLKIRSTKLEDSAMYFCANSDDRVNQPQHFGDGTRLSIL.

This chain connects TRBV7-8 to TRBJ2-1; 9 positions match TRBD2. Germline CDR1 and CDR2: SGHVS and FQNEAQ. The CDR3 sequence is 15 residues long. With 5 bases clipped from V and 2 bases from J, the junction kept 4 bases outside the gene matches. CDR3 protein: CASSPREGTYNEQFF. For the CDR3, the DNA is TGTGCCAGCAGCCCGCGGGAGGGGACCTACAATGAGCAGTTCTTC. The complete variable domain, with remaining parts taken from reference TRBV7-8 and TRBJ2-1, reads GAGVSQSPRYKVAKRGQDVALRCDPISGHVSLFWYQQALGQGPEFLTYFQNEAQLDKSGLPSDRFFAERPEGSVSTLKIQRTQQEDSAVYLCASSPREGTYNEQFFGPGTRLTVL.

J is TRBJ2-6 and V is TRBV15; 7 nucleotides match TRBD1. This CDR3 region has 13 residues. Germline values: CDR1 LNHNV, CDR2 YYDKDF (reference sequence). The junction had 4 bases not matched to a gene; V was cut back by 3 bases and J by 11 bases. Written as DNA, the CDR3 is TGTGCCACCAGCAGCTTACAGGGGTACGTCCTGACTTTC. This codes for CATSSLQGYVLTF.

The rearrangement uses TRBV4-3 and TRBJ1-2; TRBD1 is a possible D gene (5 bases). The length of the CDR3 is 13 residues. CDR1 is LGHNA and CDR2 is YSLEER in the germline V gene. Trimming took off 5 bases at V and 4 bases at J, with 11 bases between the two ends. CDR3 DNA sequence: TGCGCCAGCAGCGGGCGGGGGACCTATGGCTACACCTTC. Residues: CASSGRGTYGYTF.

This chain links TRBV28 with TRBJ2-7, with 7 positions matching TRBD1. V dropped 10 bases and J dropped 0; count of bases not matched to a gene: 3. Per germline, CDR1 MDHEN and CDR2 SYDVKM. The CDR3 contains 12 residues. The CDR3 coding sequence is TGTGCCATACAGGGGAACTCCTACGAGCAGTACTTC. Residues: CAIQGNSYEQYF. The full variable domain, completed using reference TRBV28 and TRBJ2-7, is DVKVTQSSRYLVKRTGEKVFLECVQDMDHENMFWYRQDPGLGLRLIYFSYDVKMKEKGDIPEGYSVSREKKERFSLILESASTNQTSMYLCAIQGNSYEQYFGPGTRLTVT.

Points on this clone: The same CDR3 arises from other DNA sequences in this sample as well. The gene calls are TRBV5-6 and TRBJ2-7; 14 nucleotides line up with TRBD2. The CDR3 loop spans 17 amino acids. V was pared by 0 bases and J by 1 base, with 3 bases of the junction left unmatched. Germline V gives CDR1 SGHDT, CDR2 YYEEEE. This CDR3 reads CASSLATSGRGSYEQYF. DNA of the CDR3: TGTGCCAGCAGCTTGGCGACTAGCGGGAGGGGATCCTACGAGCAGTACTTC.

This clone was counted between two and nine times. This chain connects TRBV19 to TRBJ2-7; TRBD2 matches at 7 bases. Germline loops: CDR1 LNHDA, CDR2 SQIVND (reference sequence). This CDR3 is built from 15 residues. V shed 8 bases and J 2 bases; nucleotides not matched to a gene: 12. The CDR3 sequence: CASRAPGGRAYEQYF. CDR3 DNA sequence: TGTGCCAGTCGCGCCCCGGGGGGTAGGGCCTACGAGCAGTACTTC.

The genes are TRBV11-2 and TRBJ2-7; TRBD1 matches 7 bases. This CDR3 region has 16 residues. The germline V gene has CDR1 SGHAT and CDR2 FQNNGV. With 4 bases clipped from V and 0 bases from J, the junction kept 9 bases outside the gene matches. CDR3: CASSWRTGPSSYEQYF. The CDR3 coding sequence is TGTGCCAGCAGCTGGAGGACAGGCCCAAGCTCCTACGAGCAGTACTTC.

The chain employs TRBV5-6 and TRBJ1-2; maybe TRBD1 (5 bases). V lost 4 bases and J lost 5, with 12 bases in between. Germline V lookup: CDR1 SGHDT, CDR2 YYEEEE. The CDR3 length is 13 residues. The CDR3 nucleotides are TGTGCCAGCAGCCCGTGGGGGGGGTATGGCTACACCTTC. Protein sequence: CASSPWGGYGYTF.

The V call is TRBV5-1, the J call TRBJ2-2, with TRBD2 matching 8 bases. Trimming cost V 4 bases and J 4 bases; bases outside gene matches: 15. This CDR3 contains 18 residues. Germline V gives CDR1 SGHRS, CDR2 YFSETQ. For the CDR3, the DNA is TGCGCCAGCAGCCCTTGGGGAGGGGCTAGCGGGCCCACCGGGGAGCTGTTTTTT. Encoded protein: CASSPWGGASGPTGELFF.

The chain links TRBV19 to TRBJ2-2, with 12 bases lining up with TRBD2. The CDR3 has 16 amino acids. Trimming at V came to 9 bases and at J to 4 bases, leaving 9 bases not matched to a gene. Germline V gives CDR1 LNHDA, CDR2 SQIVND (reference sequence). CDR3 sequence (DNA): TGTGCCAGAGAGACTAGCGGGAGACTTGTCACCGGGGAGCTGTTTTTT. Translation gives CARETSGRLVTGELFF.